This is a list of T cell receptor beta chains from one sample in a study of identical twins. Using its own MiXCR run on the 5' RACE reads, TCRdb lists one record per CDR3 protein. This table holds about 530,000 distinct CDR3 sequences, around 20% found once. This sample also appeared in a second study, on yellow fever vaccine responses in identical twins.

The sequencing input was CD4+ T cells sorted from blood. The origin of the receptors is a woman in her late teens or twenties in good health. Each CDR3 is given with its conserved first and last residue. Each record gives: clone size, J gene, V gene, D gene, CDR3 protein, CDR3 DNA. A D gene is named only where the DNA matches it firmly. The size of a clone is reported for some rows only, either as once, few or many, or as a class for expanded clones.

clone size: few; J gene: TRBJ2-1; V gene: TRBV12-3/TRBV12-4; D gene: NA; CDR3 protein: CASRTPMGSSYNEQFF; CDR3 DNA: TGTGCCAGCAGAACCCCTATGGGGTCGTCCTACAATGAGCAGTTCTTC
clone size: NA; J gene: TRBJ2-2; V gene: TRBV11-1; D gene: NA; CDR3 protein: CASIKDGFWGKSGELFF; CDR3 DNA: TGTGCCAGCATCAAAGATGGGTTCTGGGGGAAGTCCGGGGAGCTGTTTTTT
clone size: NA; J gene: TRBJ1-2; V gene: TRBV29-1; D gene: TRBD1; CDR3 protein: CSVDEPDRVVGYTF; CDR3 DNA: TGCAGCGTTGATGAGCCTGACAGGGTAGTTGGCTACACCTTC
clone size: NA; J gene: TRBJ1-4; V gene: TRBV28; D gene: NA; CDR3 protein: CASSLAGGANEKLFF; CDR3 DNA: TGTGCCAGCAGTTTAGCGGGGGGAGCTAATGAAAAACTGTTTTTT
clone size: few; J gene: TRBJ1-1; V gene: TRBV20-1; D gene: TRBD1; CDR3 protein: CSARGQGAIENTEAFF; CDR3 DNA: TGCAGTGCTAGAGGACAGGGGGCAATCGAGAACACTGAAGCTTTCTTT
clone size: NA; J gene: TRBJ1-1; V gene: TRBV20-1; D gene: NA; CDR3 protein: CSARVSGRTEAFF; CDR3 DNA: TGCAGTGCTAGAGTTTCCGGAAGGACTGAAGCTTTCTTT
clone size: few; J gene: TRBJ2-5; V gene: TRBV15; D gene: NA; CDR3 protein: CATSREAQILETQYF; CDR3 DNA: TGTGCCACCAGCAGAGAAGCGCAGATTTTAGAGACCCAGTACTTC
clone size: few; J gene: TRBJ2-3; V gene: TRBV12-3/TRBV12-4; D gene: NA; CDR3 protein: CASSFQTGVADTQYF; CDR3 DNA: TGTGCCAGCAGTTTCCAGACCGGAGTCGCAGATACGCAGTATTTT
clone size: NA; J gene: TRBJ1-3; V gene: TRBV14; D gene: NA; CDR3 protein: CASSLIRGNTIYF; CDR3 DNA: TGTGCCAGCAGCTTAATACGGGGAAACACCATATATTTT
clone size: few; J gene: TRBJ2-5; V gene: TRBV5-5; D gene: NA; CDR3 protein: CASSKGGGRLQETQYF; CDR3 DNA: TGTGCCAGCAGCAAGGGGGGGGGCCGTCTCCAGGAGACCCAGTACTTC
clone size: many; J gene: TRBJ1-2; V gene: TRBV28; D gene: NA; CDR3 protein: CASSYLNYGYTF; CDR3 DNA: TGTGCCAGCAGTTACCTAAACTATGGCTACACCTTC
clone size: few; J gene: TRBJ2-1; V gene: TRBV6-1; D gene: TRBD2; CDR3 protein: CASRVAGGPQFF; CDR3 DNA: TGTGCCAGCCGAGTAGCGGGGGGGCCGCAGTTCTTC
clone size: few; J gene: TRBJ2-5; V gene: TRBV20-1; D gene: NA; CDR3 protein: CSASTGNQETQYF; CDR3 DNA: TGCAGTGCTAGCACAGGAAATCAAGAGACCCAGTACTTC
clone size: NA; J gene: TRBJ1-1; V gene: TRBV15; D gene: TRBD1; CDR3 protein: CATSRERGQHTEAFF; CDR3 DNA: TGTGCCACCAGCAGGGAAAGGGGGCAACACACTGAAGCTTTCTTT
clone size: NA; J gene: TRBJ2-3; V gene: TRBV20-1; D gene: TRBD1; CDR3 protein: CSAEPGQGGTDTQYF; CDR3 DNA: TGCAGTGCTGAGCCGGGACAGGGGGGGACAGATACGCAGTATTTT
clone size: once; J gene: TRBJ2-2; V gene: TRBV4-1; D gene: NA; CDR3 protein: CASSQAGRGPPNTGELFF; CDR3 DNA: TGCGCCAGCAGCCAAGCGGGCCGGGGACCCCCGAACACCGGGGAGCTGTTTTTT
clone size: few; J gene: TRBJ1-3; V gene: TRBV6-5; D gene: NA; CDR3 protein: CASSYMGINPSGNTIYF; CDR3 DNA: TGTGCCAGCAGTTATATGGGTATTAACCCCTCTGGAAACACCATATATTTT
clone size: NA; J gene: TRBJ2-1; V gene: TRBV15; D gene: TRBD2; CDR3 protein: CATSARAGGPSSYNEQFF; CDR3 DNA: TGTGCCACCAGCGCCAGAGCGGGAGGCCCTTCTTCCTACAATGAGCAGTTCTTC
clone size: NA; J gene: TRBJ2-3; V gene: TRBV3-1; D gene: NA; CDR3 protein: CASSHLGDPYF; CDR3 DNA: TGTGCCAGCAGCCATCTGGGAGACCCGTATTTT
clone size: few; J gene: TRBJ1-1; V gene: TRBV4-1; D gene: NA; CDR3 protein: CASSSPVGTEAFF; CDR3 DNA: TGCGCCAGCAGCTCTCCGGTGGGGACTGAAGCTTTCTTT
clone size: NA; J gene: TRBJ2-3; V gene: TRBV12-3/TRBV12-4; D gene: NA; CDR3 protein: CASRGDPLPTDTQYF; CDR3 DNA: TGTGCCAGCAGGGGTGATCCCCTGCCCACAGATACGCAGTATTTT
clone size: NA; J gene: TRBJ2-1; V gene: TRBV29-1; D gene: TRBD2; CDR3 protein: CSGSSGGPWNEQFF; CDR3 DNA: TGCAGCGGCTCCTCGGGAGGGCCGTGGAATGAGCAGTTCTTC
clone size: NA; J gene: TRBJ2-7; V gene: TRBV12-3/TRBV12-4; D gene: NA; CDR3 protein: CASSLGFTGSYEQYF; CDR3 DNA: TGTGCCAGCAGTTTAGGGTTTACAGGCTCCTACGAGCAGTACTTC
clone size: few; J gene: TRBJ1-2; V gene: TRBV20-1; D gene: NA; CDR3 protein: CSAPPRGNGYTF; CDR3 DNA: TGCAGTGCTCCGCCGCGGGGGAATGGCTACACCTTC
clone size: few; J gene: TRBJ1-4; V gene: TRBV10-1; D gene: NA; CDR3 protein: CASSEGRSSPEKLFF; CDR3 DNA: TGCGCCAGCAGTGAAGGAAGAAGTAGTCCTGAAAAACTGTTTTTT
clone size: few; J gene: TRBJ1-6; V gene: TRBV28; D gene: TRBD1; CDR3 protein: CASSPGTALYNSPLHF; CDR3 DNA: TGTGCCAGCAGCCCCGGGACAGCGCTCTATAATTCACCCCTCCACTTT
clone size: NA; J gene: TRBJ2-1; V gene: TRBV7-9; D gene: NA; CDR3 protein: CASSLAVRGRGSEQFF; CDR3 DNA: TGTGCCAGCAGCTTAGCGGTGCGGGGCAGGGGATCTGAGCAGTTCTTC
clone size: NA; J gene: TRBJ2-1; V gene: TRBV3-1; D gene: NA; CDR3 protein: CASSHGGYEQFF; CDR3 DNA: TGTGCCAGCAGCCACGGGGGCTATGAGCAGTTCTTC
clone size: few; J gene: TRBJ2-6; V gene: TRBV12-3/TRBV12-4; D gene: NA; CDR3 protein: CASSLYPGSGANVLTF; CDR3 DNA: TGTGCCAGCAGTTTATATCCGGGGTCTGGGGCCAACGTCCTGACTTTC
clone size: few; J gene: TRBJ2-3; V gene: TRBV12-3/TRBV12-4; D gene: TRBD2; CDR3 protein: CASSLSGRGTDTQYF; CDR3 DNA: TGTGCCAGCAGTTTGAGCGGGAGGGGGACAGATACGCAGTATTTT
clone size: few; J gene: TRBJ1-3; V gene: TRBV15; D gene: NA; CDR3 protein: CATSRDRPGKAGNTIYF; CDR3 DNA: TGTGCCACCAGCAGAGACCGCCCAGGGAAAGCTGGAAACACCATATATTTT
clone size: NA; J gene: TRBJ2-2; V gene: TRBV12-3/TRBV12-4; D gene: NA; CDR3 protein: CASSLGGAPGELFF; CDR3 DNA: TGTGCCAGCAGTTTGGGGGGGGCCCCCGGGGAGCTGTTTTTT
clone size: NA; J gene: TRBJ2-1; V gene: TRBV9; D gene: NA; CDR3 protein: CASSVGASDANEQFF; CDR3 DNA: TGTGCCAGCAGCGTTGGGGCTAGCGACGCCAATGAGCAGTTCTTC
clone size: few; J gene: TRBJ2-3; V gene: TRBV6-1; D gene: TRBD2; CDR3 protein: CASSPTSGRAPDTQYF; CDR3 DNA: TGTGCCAGCAGCCCTACTAGCGGGAGGGCCCCAGATACGCAGTATTTT
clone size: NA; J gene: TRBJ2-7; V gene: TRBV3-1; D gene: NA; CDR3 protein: CASSHSTATYEQYF; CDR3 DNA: TGTGCCAGCAGCCATAGTACAGCCACCTACGAGCAGTACTTC
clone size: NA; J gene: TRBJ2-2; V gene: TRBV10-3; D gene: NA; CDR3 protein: CAIMSGSTGELFF; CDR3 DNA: TGTGCCATCATGAGCGGGTCCACCGGGGAGCTGTTTTTT
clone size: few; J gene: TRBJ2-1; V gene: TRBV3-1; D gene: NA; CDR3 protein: CASSQNSQQHEQFF; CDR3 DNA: TGTGCCAGCAGCCAAAACTCCCAGCAACATGAGCAGTTCTTC
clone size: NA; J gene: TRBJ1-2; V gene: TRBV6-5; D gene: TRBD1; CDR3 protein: CASSYSDRTTLIQGYTF; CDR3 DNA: TGTGCCAGCAGTTACTCGGACAGGACGACTCTTATCCAGGGCTACACCTTC
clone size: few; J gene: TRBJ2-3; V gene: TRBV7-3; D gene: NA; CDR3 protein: CASSASLGDTGTSTDTQYF; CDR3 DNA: TGTGCCAGCAGCGCTAGCCTGGGGGATACAGGAACTAGCACAGATACGCAGTATTTT
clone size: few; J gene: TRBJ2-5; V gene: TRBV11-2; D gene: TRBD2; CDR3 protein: CASSLDWERGAQETQYF; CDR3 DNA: TGTGCCAGCAGCTTAGACTGGGAGCGGGGGGCACAAGAGACCCAGTACTTC
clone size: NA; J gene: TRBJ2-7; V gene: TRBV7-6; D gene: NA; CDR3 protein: CASSPHEGGEQYF; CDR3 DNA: TGTGCCAGCAGCCCACATGAGGGAGGCGAGCAGTACTTC